What follows describes a single TCR beta chain. RNA extraction was followed by reverse transcription into cDNA, which acted as the sequencing template. Sequenced by immunoSEQ multiplex PCR; TCRdb stores in-frame clones only, minus some. The sample has approximately 58,000 clones; 44% are singletons. These data belong to a study of CD8+ T cells in alopecia areata. The CDR3 spans 15 residues. The V gene end was trimmed by 3 bases and the J gene end by 6 bases; junction bases not matched to a gene: 11. Per the germline V gene, CDR1 is SGHRS and CDR2 is YFSETQ. The origin of this receptor is a human donor with alopecia areata. Material for sequencing was NKG2D-low CD8+ T cells sorted from blood. J is TRBJ1-2 and V is TRBV5-1; TRBD1 matches 7 bases. Here the CDR3 DNA reads TGCGCCAGCAGCTATCTATCGGACAGGAAGCATGGCTACACCTTC. Residues: CASSYLSDRKHGYTF.